This T cell receptor beta chain emerged from a study of shared clonotypes between healthy human individuals (dated by TCRdb to the early 2020s). In the study overall: A few men and two women, aged 18 to 49 years, made up the cohort. Per donor, three plates each were used for CD4 naive and CD4 memory, two for CD8 naive, and one for CD8 memory. To estimate repertoire size and how much clonotypes are shared between individuals, the study performed deep sequencing of blood TCR repertoires from roughly five healthy adults. To increase sequencing depth and limit assay-specific biases, TCR repertoire library preparation and sequencing were carried out by different laboratories using diverse techniques. Per donor, leukapheresis produced somewhere between about 0.94 and 9 billion PBMCs.

What the research found in general, with its limitations: The small number of donors limited the genetic and exposure-history diversity represented. Sampling was limited to blood, and TCR repertoires in tissue likely differ from TCR repertoires in blood. Clonotypes shared by all four sorted-subset donors showed higher generation probabilities than non-shared clonotypes. Even with the large sequencing depth, rarefaction of the sorted-subset datasets indicated that sequencing was incomplete. When a few donors were compared, the shared fraction of clonotypes was 5% to 6.5% for naive CD4, around 4% for naive CD8, 2.3% for memory CD4, and around 0.37% for memory CD8. Larger estimated clonotype richness was generally found for naive subsets than for memory subsets. Based on pairwise subsampling, the degree of clonotype sharing among donors was expected to be affected by sequencing depth.

TCR CDR3 regions were amplified from genomic DNA by multiplex PCR using the deep immunoSEQ assay. Extracted genomic DNA from each cell subset was spread evenly across all wells of several immunoSEQ 96-well plates, with each plate serving as a replicate. Each replicate PCR for sorted subsets received around 0.2 ug genomic DNA, equal to about 30,000 T cell genomes. Purified libraries were measured with a Qubit 3.0 fluorometer, size-checked on a Bioanalyzer 2100, and measured again with the KAPA Library Quantification kit. A separate single-read 150-cycle Illumina NextSeq 550 flow cell was used to sequence each immunoSEQ 96-well plate. Under the source paper's analysis protocol: Because the immunoSEQ output included only junctional sequences and no quality scores, the filtering could not be the same as the filtering used for full-length reads. Sequences were annotated with PyIR, a Python wrapper for IgBLAST v1.9, and V/J genes and CDR3 were assigned using IMGT germline references. Reads with weak V/J assignments (E-value above 1e-6), missing CDR3, stop codons, out-of-frame junctions, or ambiguous translated residues were removed. V3J clonotypes were defined as sequences sharing an identical inferred V gene, J gene, and CDR3 amino acid sequence. To compute the percentage overlap between repertoires, the number of shared unique clonotypes was divided by the size of the smaller repertoire. Richness of each repertoire was evaluated using RTK rarefaction, the Chao1 estimator, and Recon v2.1 estimates of unobserved clonotypes. Generation probabilities were computed with OLGA for all TCRbeta clonotypes obtained by the gDNA method from a few donors. Entries here come from immuneACCESS through TCRdb and include only in-frame sequences with V and J called. Some clones fail to appear in such tables; in the studies checked, an unresolved V gene covers under half of the shortfall, and the cause of the remainder is unknown. That table furnishes V, J and clone size, whereas the DNA furnished D and trimming. For this sample there are 2,500,000 or so clones; 85% to 95% appear just once. The ten biggest clones cover 0.37% of the sample.

Healthy HIV-negative adults with no recently reported acute infections or vaccinations were included as donors. All donors were Caucasian adults living in Nashville, Tennessee, USA. CD4+ T cells were enriched through magnetic negative selection, after which naive cells were positively selected on CD45RA and the remaining negative fraction served as the memory subset. Blood was collected by leukapheresis, and PBMCs were isolated by Ficoll-Histopaque density gradient centrifugation and then cryopreserved in liquid nitrogen vapor phase. Analytical flow cytometry was used to check the purity and quantity of each magnetically sorted T cell population. From each sorted fraction, genomic DNA was isolated and quantified by UV absorbance on a Nanodrop 2000c. Its CDR3 holds 13 amino acids, cysteine through phenylalanine. Only the CDR3 part of the read is kept: 39 bases, read in frame from the first base. The V end loses 4 bases and the J end loses 5 bases, and a stretch of 13 bases separates them. Taken from the germline V gene, the CDR1 and CDR2 loops are SGHRS and YFSETQ.

In regard to this clone: The target of this receptor is not known. Base-call qualities are not available, and no considerably larger clone is one nucleotide away.

The material sequenced was naive CD4+ T cells from PBMCs. The cell subset or site tag for this specimen amounts to: CD45RA+ positively selected. This clonotype originated in a man between 18 and 29 years old in good health. Some clones in this sample may be carry-over from other donors' samples. The chain employs TRBV5-1 and TRBJ2-7; perhaps TRBD2 is the D gene, with 6 bases matching. The CDR3 region: CASSGGGRNEQYF. Here is the DNA: TGCGCCAGCAGCGGGGGAGGCCGGAACGAGCAGTACTTC.